Shown below are 13 T cell receptor beta chains from a single sample sequenced in a study of human CD8 memory T cell subsets. Construction of TCR beta libraries was accomplished by means of UMI-labeled 5' RACE. For each CDR3 protein, TCRdb gives one entry from its re-call of the 5' RACE reads, without DNA. In total, the table holds around 11,000 distinct CDR3 sequences. The sample taken for sequencing was CD8+ T cells from PBMCs. Receptor source: a human donor in good health.

The genes are TRBV28 and TRBJ2-3; without DNA, the TCRdb call of TRBD1 cannot be checked. The CDR3 is made up of 14 amino acids. In germline, CDR1 is MDHEN, CDR2 SYDVKM. The CDR3 sequence is CASTGPWGTDTQYF.

The chain employs TRBV18 and TRBJ2-1; TCRdb names TRBD2, which stays unverified in the absence of DNA. CDR1 and CDR2 from the germline V gene are KGHSH and LQKENI. This CDR3 is built from 14 residues. The CDR3 spells CASVGLGSYNEQFF.

This chain joins TRBV11-3 and TRBJ2-7; TCRdb picks TRBD1, but there is no DNA to check that call. The CDR3 length is 13 residues. Germline loops: CDR1 SGHNT, CDR2 YENEEA. CDR3 region: CASSPTDYYEQYF.

The genes are TRBV6-1 and TRBJ1-5. This CDR3 is 15 amino acids long. The germline V gene encodes CDR1 MNHNS and CDR2 SASEGT. The chain's CDR3 is CASSGSHYSNQPQHF.

The chain links TRBV14 to TRBJ2-1; the D call from TCRdb, TRBD1, cannot be confirmed without DNA. In germline, CDR1 is SGHDN, CDR2 FVKESK. This CDR3 comprises 15 residues. The chain's CDR3 is CASSPGTGAYNEQFF.

The rearrangement links TRBV7-9 to TRBJ1-1; TCRdb selects TRBD1, and the lack of DNA leaves this call unchecked. Looked up from germline, CDR1 is SEHNR and CDR2 is FQNEAQ (reference sequence). The CDR3 is 15 residues long. The CDR3 protein is CASSLVLSGGTEAFF.

According to its frequency, this clonotype is medium-sized. This CDR3 is CASKGILGLDPEKLFF. The chain joins TRBV27 to TRBJ1-4. This CDR3 region has 16 residues. Germline V CDR1 and CDR2: MNHEY, SMNVEV (reference sequence).

This sequence joins TRBV10-3 and TRBJ2-3; TCRdb calls TRBD1, which cannot be checked without DNA. This CDR3 is 14 amino acids long. Germline loops: CDR1 ENHRY, CDR2 SYGVKD. The CDR3 here is CAISEAGTWDTQYF.

This clonotype is medium-sized by frequency. This rearrangement joins TRBV7-8 to TRBJ2-7. Germline-derived CDR1 and CDR2 are SGHVS and FQNEAQ. The length of the CDR3 is 16 residues. CDR3 protein: CASSENPAESRYEQYF. Full variable domain (outside the CDR3, taken from reference TRBV7-8 and TRBJ2-7): GAGVSQSPRYKVAKRGQDVALRCDPISGHVSLFWYQQALGQGPEFLTYFQNEAQLDKSGLPSDRFFAERPEGSVSTLKIQRTQQEDSAVYLCASSENPAESRYEQYFGPGTRLTVT.

The chain joins TRBV6-6 to TRBJ2-1; TCRdb designates TRBD1, a call that cannot be tested without DNA. CDR3 length equals 12 residues. Per the germline V gene, CDR1 is MNHNY and CDR2 is SVGAGI (reference sequence). This chain's CDR3 is CASTPLGRKQFF.

This chain connects TRBV6-6 to TRBJ2-7; TCRdb designates TRBD2, a call that cannot be tested without DNA. Germline assignment: CDR1 MNHNY and CDR2 SVGAGI (reference sequence). The CDR3 length is 15 residues. The CDR3 spells CASSSGLAGTYEQYF.

The chain uses TRBV25-1 and TRBJ2-2; the D call of TRBD2 rests on TCRdb alone, since no DNA is present to check it. This CDR3 comprises 14 residues. Germline CDR1 MGHDK, CDR2 SYGVNS. This chain's CDR3 is CASSDLGLPGELFF.

The rearrangement joins TRBV14 to TRBJ2-1; TCRdb names TRBD2, which stays unverified in the absence of DNA. The germline V gene has CDR1 SGHDN and CDR2 FVKESK. This CDR3 has 16 amino acids. The CDR3 loop is CASSQLAGEMYNEQFF.